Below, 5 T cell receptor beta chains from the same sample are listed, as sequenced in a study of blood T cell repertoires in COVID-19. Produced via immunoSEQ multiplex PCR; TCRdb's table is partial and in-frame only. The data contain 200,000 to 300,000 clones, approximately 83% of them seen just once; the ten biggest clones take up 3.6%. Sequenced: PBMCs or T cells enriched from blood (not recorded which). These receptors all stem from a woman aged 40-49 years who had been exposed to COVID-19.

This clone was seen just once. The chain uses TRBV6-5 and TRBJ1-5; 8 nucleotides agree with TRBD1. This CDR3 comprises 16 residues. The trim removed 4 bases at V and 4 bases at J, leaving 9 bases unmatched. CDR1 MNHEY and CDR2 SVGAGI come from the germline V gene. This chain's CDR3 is CASSSTDRGSNQPQHF. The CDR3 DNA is TGTGCCAGCAGTTCCACCGACAGGGGAAGTAATCAGCCCCAGCATTTT.

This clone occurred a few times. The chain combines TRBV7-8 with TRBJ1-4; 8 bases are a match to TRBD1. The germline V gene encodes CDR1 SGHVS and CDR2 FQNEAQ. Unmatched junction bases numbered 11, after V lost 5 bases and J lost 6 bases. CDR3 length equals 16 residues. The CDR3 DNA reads TGTGCCAGCAGCCCCTGGGGGGCAGGGGGCGATGAAAAACTGTTTTTT. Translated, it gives CASSPWGAGGDEKLFF.

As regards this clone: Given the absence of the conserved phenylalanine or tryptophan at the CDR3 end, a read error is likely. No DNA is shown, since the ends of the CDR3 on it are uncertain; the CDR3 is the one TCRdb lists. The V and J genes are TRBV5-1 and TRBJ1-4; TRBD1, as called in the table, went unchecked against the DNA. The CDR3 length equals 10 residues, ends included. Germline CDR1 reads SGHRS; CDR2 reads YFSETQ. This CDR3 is CASSLDRAHR.

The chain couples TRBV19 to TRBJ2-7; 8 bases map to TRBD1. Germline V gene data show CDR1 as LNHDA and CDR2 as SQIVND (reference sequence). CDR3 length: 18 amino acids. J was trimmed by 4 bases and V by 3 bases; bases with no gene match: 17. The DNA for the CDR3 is TGTGCCAGTAGTATTTGGACAGGGAGCGGACGAACGGGATACGAGCAGTACTTC. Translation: CASSIWTGSGRTGYEQYF.

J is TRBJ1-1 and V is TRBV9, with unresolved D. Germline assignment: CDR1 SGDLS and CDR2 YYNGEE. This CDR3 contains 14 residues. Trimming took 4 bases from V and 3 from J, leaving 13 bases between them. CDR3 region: CASSPGRGHTEAFF. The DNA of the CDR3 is TGTGCCAGCAGCCCCGGGAGAGGGCACACTGAAGCTTTCTTT.